This T cell receptor (beta chain) was captured by sequencing in a study of blood T cell repertoires in COVID-19. On the study more broadly: COVID-19 samples from acute and convalescent phases originated in the United States, Italy and Spain. PBMCs, B-cell-depleted T cells, or T cells were the source of the cDNA or gDNA that made up the material.

The CDR3 consists of 16 residues. Looked up from germline, CDR1 is LGHDT and CDR2 is YNNKEL (reference sequence). V shed 1 base and J 0 bases; nucleotides not matched to a gene: 5. Clones were sequenced by immunoSEQ multiplex PCR, and TCRdb holds only the in-frame ones, with some missing. The sample lists roughly 48,000 clones, approximately 83% occurring once. This rearrangement joins TRBV3-1 (or the pseudogene TRBV3-2) to TRBJ1-1, with 7 nucleotides matching TRBD1. Specimen: peripheral blood. The sequence was obtained from a man aged 70 or older with acute or convalescent COVID-19. The chain's CDR3 is CASSQAGQIMNTEAFF. CDR3 bases: TGTGCCAGCAGCCAAGCGGGACAGATAATGAACACTGAAGCTTTCTTT.